Shown below are 30 T cell receptor beta chains from a single sample sequenced in a study of cytomegalovirus exposure and HLA in healthy donors. The data were produced by immunoSEQ multiplex PCR, yet TCRdb's version contains in-frame clones alone and is incomplete. The table shows roughly 59,000 clones, with approximately 92% occurring only once. The sequencing input was PBMCs. The receptors derive from a young man in good health and CMV-seropositive.

This clone was seen once. The chain joins TRBV7-6 to TRBJ2-2; D possibly corresponds to TRBD2 (6 bases). Trimming removed 4 bases at V and 3 bases at J, with 18 bases between. Germline CDR1 is SGHVS and CDR2 is FNYEAQ. The CDR3 totals 17 residues. Here the CDR3 reads CASSSEGPASDTGELFF. The CDR3, as DNA: TGTGCCAGCAGCTCCGAGGGCCCAGCTAGCGACACCGGGGAGCTGTTTTTT.

This clone came up once. The rearrangement links TRBV30 to TRBJ1-3; no definite D call. Per germline, CDR1 GTSNPN and CDR2 SVGIG (reference sequence). This CDR3 comprises 12 residues. V was pared by 5 bases and J by 4 bases, with 9 bases between. CDR3 sequence reads: CAWVAGGNTIYF. CDR3 sequence (DNA): TGTGCCTGGGTAGCTGGCGGAAACACCATATATTTT.

The chain carries TRBV6-5 and TRBJ2-5; 7 bases are a match to TRBD1. Trimming at V came to 6 bases and at J to 10 bases, leaving 11 bases not matched to a gene. Per germline, CDR1 MNHEY and CDR2 SVGAGI. The CDR3 length is 13 residues. CDR3 region: CASSDRAAYGQYF. The CDR3 DNA follows: TGTGCCAGCAGCGACAGGGCGGCATACGGCCAGTACTTC.

This rearrangement joins TRBV11-2 to TRBJ2-1; 10 bases are a match to TRBD2. This CDR3 is 19 amino acids long. With V trimmed by 4 bases and J by 4 bases, 16 bases remained unmatched. Germline-derived CDR1 and CDR2 are SGHAT and FQNNGV. CDR3 DNA: TGTGCCAGCAGCTCAATGTTTACTAGCGGGACTTCTTCTTACAATGAGCAGTTCTTC. Protein: CASSSMFTSGTSSYNEQFF.

This chain joins TRBV19 and TRBJ2-7, with a weak D call TRBD2 (6 bases). CDR1 is LNHDA and CDR2 is SQIVND in the germline V gene (reference sequence). This CDR3 is 15 amino acids long. V shed 5 bases and J shed 0 bases, with 14 bases lying between them. The CDR3 loop is CASSRSSDTSYEQYF. CDR3 DNA sequence: TGTGCCAGTAGTCGGTCTAGCGACACCTCCTACGAGCAGTACTTC.

J is TRBJ1-2 and V is TRBV5-4; 8 bases are a match to TRBD1. The germline CDR1 and CDR2 sequences are SGHNT and YYREEE (reference sequence). This CDR3 has 15 residues. Trimming at V came to 4 bases and at J to 2 bases, leaving 7 bases not matched to a gene. The CDR3 coding sequence is TGTGCCAGCAGCCTGCCGGACAGGGCGAACTATGGCTACACCTTC. Protein product: CASSLPDRANYGYTF.

This chain joins TRBV30 and TRBJ2-7, with a possible D match to TRBD1 (6 bases). From germline, CDR1 is GTSNPN and CDR2 SVGIG (reference sequence). V was shortened by 3 bases and J by 3 bases, with 21 bases between the two germline ends. The CDR3 contains 16 residues. CDR3 region: CAWSGVRGSNFYEQYF. The CDR3 DNA reads TGTGCCTGGAGCGGAGTGAGGGGGTCAAATTTCTACGAGCAGTACTTC.

The gene calls are TRBV27 and TRBJ2-1, with TRBD2 matching over 7 bases. Trimming took 6 bases from V and 3 from J; bases not matched to a gene: 11. CDR1 and CDR2 (germline): MNHEY, SMNVEV (reference sequence). The CDR3 is 16 amino acids. The CDR3, as DNA: TGTGCCAGCAGCCTAGGACTAGGGCGATTCTACAATGAGCAGTTCTTC. Its translation: CASSLGLGRFYNEQFF.

This sequence joins TRBV6-5 and TRBJ1-1, with 7 bases matching TRBD1. J gave up 4 bases and V 4 bases, and 6 bases lay outside the gene matches. The CDR3 extends over 14 amino acids. Per the germline V gene, CDR1 is MNHEY and CDR2 is SVGAGI. The CDR3 DNA sequence: TGTGCCAGCAGTTCTACAGGGGCCCTCACTGAAGCTTTCTTT. This encodes CASSSTGALTEAFF.

This clone was counted a single time. The CDR3 loop is CASSLGTSGGASTDTQYF. Written as DNA, the CDR3 is TGCGCCAGCAGCTTGGGGACTAGCGGGGGAGCTAGCACAGATACGCAGTATTTT. The rearrangement uses TRBV5-1 and TRBJ2-3; 13 nucleotides align to TRBD2. Trimming took 0 bases from V and 0 from J; bases not matched to a gene: 4. CDR3 length equals 18 residues. Germline V gene lookup returns CDR1 SGHRS and CDR2 YFSETQ.

The V gene is TRBV28, the J gene TRBJ2-5, with 7 bases that match TRBD2. This CDR3 has 14 amino acids. With V trimmed by 6 bases and J by 4 bases, 8 bases remained unmatched. Germline CDR1 reads MDHEN; CDR2 reads SYDVKM. The CDR3 DNA reads as TGTGCCAGCAGAACGCAGGGAGGGAGAGAGACCCAGTACTTC. Its protein is CASRTQGGRETQYF.

The J gene is TRBJ1-2, the V gene TRBV11-2, with D tentatively TRBD1 (5 bases). Trimming took 1 base from V and 7 from J, leaving 10 bases between them. This CDR3 is 13 amino acids long. Germline CDR1 SGHAT, CDR2 FQNNGV. CDR3 region: CASSLASGFGYTF. For the CDR3, the DNA is TGTGCCAGCAGCTTAGCCTCAGGGTTTGGCTACACCTTC. Based on the CDR3 plus reference TRBV11-2 and TRBJ1-2, the full variable domain is EAGVAQSPRYKIIEKRQSVAFWCNPISGHATLYWYQQILGQGPKLLIQFQNNGVVDDSQLPKDRFSAERLKGVDSTLKIQPAKLEDSAVYLCASSLASGFGYTFGSGTRLTVV.

Comments on this clone: The junction shows a germline mismatch at one end, possibly a read error. V is TRBV7-7 and J is TRBJ2-5, with D perhaps TRBD1 (7 bases). The germline gives CDR1 SSHAT, CDR2 FNYEAQ (reference sequence). The CDR3 covers 15 residues. CDR3 sequence: CASSPGGTDQETQYF. CDR3 DNA: TGTGCTAGCAGCCCAGGGGGGACTGATCAAGAGACCCAGTACTTC.

The chain links TRBV7-9 to TRBJ2-1, with D possibly TRBD1 on 6 matching bases. The CDR3 has 13 amino acids. Germline V gene data show CDR1 as SEHNR and CDR2 as FQNEAQ (reference sequence). Trimming removed 11 bases at V and 0 bases at J, with 11 bases between. The DNA of the CDR3 is TGTGCCGGAACAGGGAGCTCCTACAATGAGCAGTTCTTC. It specifies CAGTGSSYNEQFF. The entire variable domain, with the rest obtained from reference TRBV7-9 and TRBJ2-1, is as follows: DTGVSQNPRHKITKRGQNVTFRCDPISEHNRLYWYRQTLGQGPEFLTYFQNEAQLEKSRLLSDRFSAERPKGSFSTLEIQRTEQGDSAMYLCAGTGSSYNEQFFGPGTRLTVL.

The rearrangement links TRBV30 to TRBJ2-5; D is undetermined. Trimming removed 1 base from V and 5 bases from J, with 8 bases in between. The CDR3 has 12 residues. Germline V CDR1 and CDR2: GTSNPN, SVGIG (reference sequence). The CDR3 loop is CAWSALGETQYF. The DNA of the CDR3 is TGTGCCTGGAGTGCTCTAGGTGAGACCCAGTACTTC.

V gene TRBV28 combines with J gene TRBJ1-2; 8 nucleotides agree with TRBD1. The CDR3 consists of 16 residues. With 6 bases clipped from V and 7 bases from J, the junction kept 16 bases outside the gene matches. Germline CDR1 MDHEN, CDR2 SYDVKM. The DNA of the CDR3 is TGTGCCAGCAGGTCAACGGCGGGCAGGGGGCCGGGTGGCTACACCTTC. Translation gives CASRSTAGRGPGGYTF.

The gene calls are TRBV7-2 and TRBJ2-7; 7 positions agree with TRBD2. CDR3 length: 12 amino acids. V was clipped by 10 bases and J by 0 bases; unmatched bases: 3. Germline V gene data show CDR1 as SGHTA and CDR2 as FQGNSA. The CDR3 nucleotides are TGTGCCACGGCGGGAGACTCCTACGAGCAGTACTTC. It yields the protein CATAGDSYEQYF.

V is TRBV5-1 and J is TRBJ1-1, with 7 positions matching TRBD1. The V gene end was trimmed by 0 bases and the J gene end by 4 bases; junction bases not matched to a gene: 9. The CDR3 is 16 residues long. CDR1 and CDR2 (germline): SGHRS, YFSETQ. The CDR3 reads CASSLGPGGTATEAFF. CDR3 coding DNA: TGCGCCAGCAGCTTGGGTCCAGGGGGGACCGCCACTGAAGCTTTCTTT.

The V call is TRBV19, the J call TRBJ1-1, with D maybe TRBD1 (6 bases). The CDR3 contains 14 residues. V was clipped by 8 bases and J by 2 bases, with 15 bases between them. CDR1 and CDR2 (germline): LNHDA, SQIVND (reference sequence). The CDR3 DNA follows: TGTGCCAGTCGAGGACAGACACAAAACACTGAAGCTTTCTTT. It translates to CASRGQTQNTEAFF. The full variable domain, with the rest looked up from reference TRBV19 and TRBJ1-1, is DGGITQSPKYLFRKEGQNVTLSCEQNLNHDAMYWYRQDPGQGLRLIYYSQIVNDFQKGDIAEGYSVSREKKESFPLTVTSAQKNPTAFYLCASRGQTQNTEAFFGQGTRLTVV.

The chain employs TRBV5-1 and TRBJ1-3; D gene uncertain. CDR3 length: 15 amino acids. The V end was cut by 4 bases, the J end by 0 bases, with 11 bases between. CDR1 SGHRS and CDR2 YFSETQ come from the germline V gene. CDR3 sequence (DNA): TGCGCCAGCAGCCCCGGAGAGGTCTCTGGAAACACCATATATTTT. The encoded protein is CASSPGEVSGNTIYF.

CDR3 protein: CASSSHRGRYGYTF. For the CDR3, the DNA is TGTGCCAGCAGTTCGCACAGGGGTCGGTATGGCTACACCTTC. The V gene is TRBV27, the J gene TRBJ1-2, with 7 bases aligning to TRBD1. The V segment lost 4 bases and the J segment 5 bases; nucleotides outside the gene matches: 7. The CDR3 spans 14 residues. From germline, CDR1 is MNHEY and CDR2 SMNVEV (reference sequence).

The chain has TRBV5-1 and TRBJ2-5; 11 positions match TRBD2. CDR1 is SGHRS, CDR2 YFSETQ, per germline. Trimming at V came to 2 bases and at J to 5 bases, leaving 5 bases not matched to a gene. There are 15 residues in the CDR3. CDR3 DNA sequence: TGCGCCAGCAGCTTTACTAGCGGGAGTGGGGAGACCCAGTACTTC. Translated, it gives CASSFTSGSGETQYF.

The count of this clone is one. Written as DNA, the CDR3 is TGCGCCAGCAGCCAATGGGTTGGGCAAAGTCCCACTGAAGCTTTCTTT. Amino acid sequence: CASSQWVGQSPTEAFF. The rearrangement uses TRBV4-1 and TRBJ1-1; D unresolved. This CDR3 has 16 amino acids. The V and J ends lost 2 bases and 4 bases respectively, with 17 bases between them. Germline-derived CDR1 and CDR2 are MGHRA and YSYEKL.

The genes are TRBV7-3 and TRBJ1-1, with 8 positions matching TRBD1. CDR3 length equals 14 residues. Germline CDR1 is SGHTA and CDR2 is FQGTGA. V was pared by 6 bases and J by 5 bases, with 8 bases of the junction left unmatched. CDR3 nucleotides: TGTGCCAGCAGTCTTACAGGGGGTGGGACTGAAGCTTTCTTT. It yields the protein CASSLTGGGTEAFF.

The chain couples TRBV25-1 to TRBJ2-1, with 9 positions matching TRBD1. V trimming: 2 bases; J trimming: 2 bases; junction bases outside the gene matches: 1. CDR1 is MGHDK, CDR2 SYGVNS, per germline. The CDR3 length is 15 residues. As DNA, the CDR3 is TGTGCCAGCAGTGAAGACAGGGGGACCTACAATGAGCAGTTCTTC. Translating it yields CASSEDRGTYNEQFF.

The chain employs TRBV2 and TRBJ1-4; 8 positions match TRBD1. The V and J ends lost 7 bases and 5 bases, in that order; junction bases with no gene match: 9. Germline values: CDR1 SNHLY, CDR2 FYNNEI. This CDR3 has 15 residues. CDR3 region: CASTGQGMGNEKLFF. CDR3 DNA: TGTGCCAGCACCGGACAGGGAATGGGGAATGAAAAACTGTTTTTT. The full variable domain, with the rest looked up from reference TRBV2 and TRBJ1-4, is EPEVTQTPSHQVTQMGQEVILRCVPISNHLYFYWYRQILGQKVEFLVSFYNNEISEKSEIFDDQFSVERPDGSNFTLKIRSTKLEDSAMYFCASTGQGMGNEKLFFGSGTQLSVL.

The chain has TRBV5-8 and TRBJ2-7; perhaps TRBD1 as D (5 bases). The CDR3 has 15 residues. V was trimmed by 2 bases and J by 6 bases, leaving 18 bases between them. The germline gives CDR1 SGHTS, CDR2 YDEGEE. The CDR3 sequence is CASSLPRASRVEQYF. CDR3 nucleotides: TGTGCCAGCAGCTTACCCAGGGCCAGCCGCGTCGAGCAGTACTTC.

The CDR3 nucleotides read TGTGCCAGCTCACCCTTTTTGAGGGTCCGAGGCTCCTACGAGCAGTACTTC. This codes for CASSPFLRVRGSYEQYF. The chain has TRBV18 and TRBJ2-7, with D maybe TRBD2 (5 bases). This CDR3 contains 17 residues. The germline V gene has CDR1 KGHSH and CDR2 LQKENI. Trimming took 3 bases from V and 0 from J, leaving 18 bases between them.

The genes are TRBV29-1 and TRBJ2-7; 13 nucleotides agree with TRBD2. The J segment lost 4 bases and the V segment lost 6 bases, leaving 9 bases of the junction unmatched. The V gene's germline CDR1 is SQVTM and CDR2 ANQGSEA. This CDR3 spans 15 amino acids. The CDR3 here is CSVETGLAGVYEQYF. The CDR3, as DNA: TGCAGCGTCGAAACTGGACTAGCGGGAGTATACGAGCAGTACTTC.

This chain connects TRBV6-1 to TRBJ2-2; TRBD2 aligns across 7 bases. Losses at the gene ends were 5 bases for V and 4 bases for J; bases not matched to a gene: 7. From germline, CDR1 is MNHNS and CDR2 SASEGT. This CDR3 has 15 residues. In DNA form, the CDR3 reads TGTGCCAGCAGTCGACCGGCTAGCGGCACCGGGGAGCTGTTTTTT. Translated: CASSRPASGTGELFF.